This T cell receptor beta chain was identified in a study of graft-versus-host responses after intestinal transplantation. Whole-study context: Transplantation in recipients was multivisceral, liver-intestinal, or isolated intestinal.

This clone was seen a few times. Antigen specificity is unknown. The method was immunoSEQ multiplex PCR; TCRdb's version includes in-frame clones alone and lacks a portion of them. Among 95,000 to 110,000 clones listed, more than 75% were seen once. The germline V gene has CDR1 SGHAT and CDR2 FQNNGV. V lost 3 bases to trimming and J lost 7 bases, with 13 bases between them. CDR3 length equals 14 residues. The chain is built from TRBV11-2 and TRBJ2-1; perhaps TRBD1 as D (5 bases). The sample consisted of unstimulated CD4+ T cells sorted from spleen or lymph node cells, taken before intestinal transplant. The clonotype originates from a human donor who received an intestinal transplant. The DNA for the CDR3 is TGTGCCAGCAGCTTTTCCAGGTCAGGGAATGAGCAGTTCTTC. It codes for CASSFSRSGNEQFF.